This TCR beta chain was sequenced during a study of T-cell memory formation after mild COVID-19. This CDR3 has 15 amino acids. Per the germline V gene, CDR1 is LGHNA and CDR2 is YSLEER. Trimming shortened V by 4 bases and J by 0 bases, and 12 bases separated the two germline ends. This clonotype has more than one count but fewer than ten. TCRdb reprocessed the 5' RACE reads with MiXCR, giving one entry per CDR3 protein. Seen here are some 250,000 distinct CDR3 sequences, approximately 18% observed once, and the top ten hold more than 20%. This clonotype originated in a man younger than 30 who had mild COVID-19 (a few samples of this study predate the infection). Cell type and time point are not known. What was sequenced was PBMCs or a T cell subset sorted from them (not recorded which). The V gene is TRBV4-3, the J gene TRBJ2-5, with D perhaps matching TRBD1 (6 bases). The CDR3 protein is CASSRTARYQETQYF. The CDR3, as DNA: TGCGCCAGCAGCCGGACAGCAAGGTACCAAGAGACCCAGTACTTC.